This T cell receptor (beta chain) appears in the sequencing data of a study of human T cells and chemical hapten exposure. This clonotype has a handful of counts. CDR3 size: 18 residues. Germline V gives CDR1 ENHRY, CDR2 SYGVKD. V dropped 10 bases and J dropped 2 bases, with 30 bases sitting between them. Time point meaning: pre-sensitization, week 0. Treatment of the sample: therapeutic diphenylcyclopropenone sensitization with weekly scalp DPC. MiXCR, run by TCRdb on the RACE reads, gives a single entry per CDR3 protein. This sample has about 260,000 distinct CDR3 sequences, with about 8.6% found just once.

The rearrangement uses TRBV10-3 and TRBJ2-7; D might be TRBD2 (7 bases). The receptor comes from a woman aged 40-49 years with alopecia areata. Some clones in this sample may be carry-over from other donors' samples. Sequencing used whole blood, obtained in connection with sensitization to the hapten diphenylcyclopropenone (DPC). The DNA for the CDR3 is TGTGCCACTAAAGGGGGGGTCGACCACCGTTTGGACCCCTACGAGCAGTACTTC. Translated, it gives CATKGGVDHRLDPYEQYF.